These 15 T cell receptor beta chains originate from one sample sequenced in a study of CD8 T cells in Susac syndrome (dated by TCRdb to the late 2010s). Receptors were amplified or captured by the immunoSEQ multiplex PCR assay. RNA was extracted with the RNeasy kit and about 0.5 to 1 ug was reverse transcribed using random hexamers. The raw public data were reprocessed by TCRdb itself: fastp quality trimming at Q25, MiXCR clonotype calling, in-frame beta chains only. Identical CDR3 proteins give one entry, which carries the most common genes and DNA. The table for this sample lists approximately 300,000 distinct CDR3 sequences; 75% to 90% of them were counted only once. The ten largest clones take up approximately 0.18% of the sample. The specimen sequenced was CD8+ T cells from PBMCs. The source is a human donor with multiple sclerosis.

The V call is TRBV9, the J call TRBJ2-1; TRBD1 agrees at 8 bases. This CDR3 has 17 residues. J was trimmed by 4 bases and V by 3 bases; bases with no gene match: 12. CDR1 and CDR2 (germline): SGDLS, YYNGEE. The CDR3 sequence: CASSAPIQGVSYNEQFF. DNA for the CDR3: TGTGCCAGCAGCGCCCCGATACAGGGGGTGAGTTACAATGAGCAGTTCTTC.

The gene calls are TRBV18 and TRBJ2-5, with 8 nucleotides matching TRBD1. The CDR3 runs to 15 residues. Germline CDR1 and CDR2: KGHSH and LQKENI. V was pared by 2 bases and J by 2 bases, with 4 bases of the junction left unmatched. The CDR3 bases are TGTGCCAGCTCACCAAAAGACAGGGGTCAAGAGACCCAGTACTTC. This encodes CASSPKDRGQETQYF.

The chain uses TRBV30 and TRBJ1-3, with D unresolved. The germline V gene encodes CDR1 GTSNPN and CDR2 SVGIG (reference sequence). V lost 1 base to trimming and J lost 7 bases, with 8 bases between them. CDR3 size: 12 residues. CDR3 amino acids: CAWSGADNTIYF. CDR3 nucleotides: TGTGCCTGGAGTGGAGCAGACAACACCATATATTTT.

This sequence joins TRBV5-6 and TRBJ2-5; D is uncertain. CDR1 and CDR2 (germline): SGHDT, YYEEEE. The CDR3 is 14 residues long. Trimming took 0 bases from V and 2 from J, leaving 8 bases between them. For the CDR3, the DNA is TGTGCCAGCAGCTTGGACCGGAGACAAGAGACCCAGTACTTC. Its translation: CASSLDRRQETQYF.

In this sample, this clonotype turned up once. The chain employs TRBV19 and TRBJ2-7; 8 bases fit TRBD2. The CDR3 is 16 amino acids. V lost 6 bases and J lost 2; bases outside the gene matches: 12. Germline loops: CDR1 LNHDA, CDR2 SQIVND (reference sequence). The CDR3 nucleotides read TGTGCCAGTAGCCCGGGAGGGCAAATAATAGCCTACGAGCAGTACTTC. It specifies CASSPGGQIIAYEQYF.

The chain has TRBV19 and TRBJ2-7; D may be TRBD1 or TRBD2 (6 bases each). V was cut by 4 bases and J by 3 bases, with 13 bases left in between. Germline CDR1 and CDR2: LNHDA and SQIVND (reference sequence). This CDR3 region has 14 residues. The CDR3 nucleotides are TGTGCCAGTAGTAACCAGGGGACTGGCTACGAGCAGTACTTC. Translation gives CASSNQGTGYEQYF. Based on the CDR3 plus reference TRBV19 and TRBJ2-7, the full variable domain is DGGITQSPKYLFRKEGQNVTLSCEQNLNHDAMYWYRQDPGQGLRLIYYSQIVNDFQKGDIAEGYSVSREKKESFPLTVTSAQKNPTAFYLCASSNQGTGYEQYFGPGTRLTVT.

The rearrangement joins TRBV11-2 to TRBJ2-7; 8 bases fit TRBD2. The CDR3 is 12 residues long. Germline CDR1 SGHAT, CDR2 FQNNGV. After removal of 5 bases from V and 5 bases from J, the junction contained 2 bases not matched to a gene. As DNA, the CDR3 is TGTGCCAGCAGCGGACTAGCTGACGAGCAGTACTTC. It codes for CASSGLADEQYF.

The J gene is TRBJ2-7, the V gene TRBV20-1, with a weak D call TRBD2 (5 bases). Trimming removed 6 bases at V and 0 bases at J, with 21 bases between. The germline CDR1 and CDR2 sequences are DFQATT and SNEGSKA (reference sequence). The CDR3 loop spans 16 amino acids. This chain's CDR3 is CSAEGSSVNSSYEQYF. CDR3 nucleotide sequence: TGCAGTGCGGAAGGGAGCTCTGTCAACAGCTCCTACGAGCAGTACTTC.

V and J are TRBV4-2 and TRBJ2-7; either TRBD1 or TRBD2 may supply D (5 bases each). The CDR3 sequence is 16 residues long. V was cut by 0 bases and J by 2 bases, with 14 bases left in between. Germline V gene sequence: CDR1 LGHNA, CDR2 YNFKEQ. In DNA, the CDR3 is TGTGCCAGCAGCCAAGAGGCCAGGGCGGGTACCTACGAGCAGTACTTC. Residues: CASSQEARAGTYEQYF.

Only one count was recorded for this clonotype. This chain uses TRBV20-1 with TRBJ2-1, with D uncertain. Germline-derived CDR1 and CDR2 are DFQATT and SNEGSKA (reference sequence). The germline V and J ends were trimmed by 8 bases and 0 bases, with 11 bases remaining between them. The CDR3 consists of 13 residues. CDR3 sequence: CSPLRGSYNEQFF. The CDR3 bases are TGCAGTCCCCTCCGAGGCTCCTACAATGAGCAGTTCTTC.

V gene TRBV12-3 or TRBV12-4 combines with J gene TRBJ2-1; TRBD2 matches 9 bases. J gave up 5 bases and V 2 bases, and 19 bases lay outside the gene matches. The CDR3 loop spans 20 amino acids. The CDR3 here is CASSLYRGLASPDLHNEQFF. CDR3 bases: TGTGCCAGCAGTTTATATAGGGGACTAGCATCGCCCGACCTACACAATGAGCAGTTCTTC.

The genes are TRBV7-6 and TRBJ2-2; D is possibly TRBD1 (5 bases). CDR1 and CDR2 (germline): SGHVS, FNYEAQ. Trimming cost V 2 bases and J 2 bases, with 9 bases left between them. The CDR3 contains 15 residues. The CDR3 spells CASSLLTANTGELFF. The CDR3 DNA follows: TGTGCCAGCAGCTTATTGACAGCCAACACCGGGGAGCTGTTTTTT.

The V gene is TRBV4-3, the J gene TRBJ2-7; 9 bases line up with TRBD1. Germline V gives CDR1 LGHNA, CDR2 YSLEER. V dropped 1 base and J dropped 3; count of bases not matched to a gene: 7. CDR3 length: 16 residues. CDR3 protein: CASSQASMDRGYEQYF. CDR3 DNA: TGCGCCAGCAGCCAAGCATCTATGGACAGGGGCTACGAGCAGTACTTC.

The chain combines TRBV13 with TRBJ1-1, with D unclear. Trimming took 2 bases from V and 5 from J, leaving 6 bases between them. In germline, CDR1 is PRHDT, CDR2 FYEKMQ (reference sequence). The CDR3 runs 12 residues. In nucleotides, the CDR3 is TGTGCCAGCAGCTTAATTGGAACTGAAGCTTTCTTT. Amino acid sequence: CASSLIGTEAFF.

The rearrangement uses TRBV7-9 and TRBJ2-1; D tentatively fits TRBD1 or TRBD2 (5 bases each). This CDR3 region has 16 residues. Germline CDR1 SEHNR, CDR2 FQNEAQ (reference sequence). The germline V and J ends were trimmed by 7 bases and 4 bases, with 20 bases remaining between them. The CDR3 DNA sequence: TGTGCCAGCACCGGCGAACTGCAGGGACCGTACAATGAGCAGTTCTTC. This sequence encodes CASTGELQGPYNEQFF.